This T cell receptor beta chain was identified in a study of response to subunit inactivated influenza vaccine. This CDR3 is built from 17 residues. V was pared by 3 bases and J by 0 bases, with 16 bases between. Per the germline V gene, CDR1 is SEHNR and CDR2 is FQNEAQ (reference sequence). TCRdb recomputed calls from the RT-PCR reads with MiXCR, one row per CDR3 protein. This repertoire shows around 750,000 distinct CDR3 sequences, around 20% found once; its top ten account for 10%. Overall study findings and caveats: After each seasonal influenza vaccination, few new T cells are recruited, the authors suggested.

Notes on this clonotype: Its antigen is currently unknown.

This clonotype originated in a man in his fifties who received an inactivated influenza vaccine. Specimen: PBMCs from blood, collected roughly 5 days after vaccination. The chain couples TRBV7-9 to TRBJ2-3; TRBD1 might be the D (6 bases). CDR3 protein: CASSLIQGRLSTDTQYF. CDR3 DNA: TGTGCCAGCAGCTTGATACAGGGACGCTTAAGCACAGATACGCAGTATTTT.